This T cell receptor (beta chain) is from a study of cytomegalovirus exposure and HLA in healthy donors. As for this clone: The antigen remains undetermined.

Points from the study as a whole: In an earlier analysis, productive rearrangement rates for most beta V segments clustered near 87% or 30%.

Samples came from healthy bone marrow donors. Researchers ran the PCR with 60 Vbeta and 13 Jbeta primers. Clones were read by immunoSEQ multiplex PCR, and TCRdb kept only the in-frame ones, dropping some. The table records about 150,000 clones, 80% of them present only once. What was sequenced was PBMCs. The clonotype originates from a woman between 40 and 50 years old in good health and CMV-seropositive.

CDR3 amino acids: CASSLAPSAGELFF. The CDR3, as DNA: TGCGCCAGCAGCTTGGCCCCAAGCGCCGGGGAGCTGTTTTTT. The rearrangement joins TRBV5-1 to TRBJ2-2; the D is unclear. Trimming pared 0 bases from V and 6 bases from J, leaving 9 bases between. This CDR3 comprises 14 residues. CDR1 and CDR2 from the germline V gene are SGHRS and YFSETQ.